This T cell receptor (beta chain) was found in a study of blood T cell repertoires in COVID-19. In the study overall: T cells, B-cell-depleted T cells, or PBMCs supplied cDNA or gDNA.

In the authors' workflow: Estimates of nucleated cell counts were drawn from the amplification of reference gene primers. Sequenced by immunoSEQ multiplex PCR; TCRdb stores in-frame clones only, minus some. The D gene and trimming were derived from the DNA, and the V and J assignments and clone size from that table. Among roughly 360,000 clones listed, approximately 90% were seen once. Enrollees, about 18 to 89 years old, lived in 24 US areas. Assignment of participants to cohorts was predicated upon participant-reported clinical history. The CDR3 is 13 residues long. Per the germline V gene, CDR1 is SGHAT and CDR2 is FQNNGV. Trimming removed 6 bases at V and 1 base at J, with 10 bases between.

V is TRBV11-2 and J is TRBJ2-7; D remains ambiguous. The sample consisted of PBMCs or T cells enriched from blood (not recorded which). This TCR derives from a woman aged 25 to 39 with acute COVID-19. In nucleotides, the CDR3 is TGTGCCAGCAGTTCGAGGATGTCCTACGAGCAGTACTTC. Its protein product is CASSSRMSYEQYF.